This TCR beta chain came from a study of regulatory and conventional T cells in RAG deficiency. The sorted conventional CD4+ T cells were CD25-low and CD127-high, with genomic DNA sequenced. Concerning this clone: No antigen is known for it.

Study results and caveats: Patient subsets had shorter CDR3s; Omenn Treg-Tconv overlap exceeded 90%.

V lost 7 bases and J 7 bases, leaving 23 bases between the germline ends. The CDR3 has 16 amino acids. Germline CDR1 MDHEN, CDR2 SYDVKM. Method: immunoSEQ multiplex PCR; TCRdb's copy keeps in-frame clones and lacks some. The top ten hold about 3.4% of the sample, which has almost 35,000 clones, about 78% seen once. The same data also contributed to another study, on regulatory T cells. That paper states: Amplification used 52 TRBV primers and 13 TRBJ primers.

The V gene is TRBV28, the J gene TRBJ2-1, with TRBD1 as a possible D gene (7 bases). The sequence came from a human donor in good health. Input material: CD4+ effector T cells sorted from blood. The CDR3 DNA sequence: TGTGCCAGCACCGACCCCCCAGGGGGGATGGGGAATGAGCAGTTCTTC. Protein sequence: CASTDPPGGMGNEQFF.